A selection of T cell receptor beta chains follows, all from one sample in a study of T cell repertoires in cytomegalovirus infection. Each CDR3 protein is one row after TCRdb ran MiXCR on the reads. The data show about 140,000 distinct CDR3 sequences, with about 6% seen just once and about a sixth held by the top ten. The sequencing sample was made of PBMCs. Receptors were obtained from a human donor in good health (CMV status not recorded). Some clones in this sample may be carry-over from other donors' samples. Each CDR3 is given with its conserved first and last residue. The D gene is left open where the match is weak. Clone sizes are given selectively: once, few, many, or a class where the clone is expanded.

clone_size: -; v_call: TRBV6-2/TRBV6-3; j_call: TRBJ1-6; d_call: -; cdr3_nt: TGTGCCAGCAGTTACTCACGGGGGCAGGGGAATTCACCCCTCCACTTT; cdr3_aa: CASSYSRGQGNSPLHF
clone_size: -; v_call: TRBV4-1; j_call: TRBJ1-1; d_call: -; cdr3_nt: TGCGCCAGCAGCCAAGAGTTCCCCCCGGTTAGGGCGGGGAACATTGAAGCTTTCTTT; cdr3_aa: CASSQEFPPVRAGNIEAFF
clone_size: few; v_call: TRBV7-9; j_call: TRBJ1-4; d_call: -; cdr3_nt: TGTGCCAGCAGCCCCCGGAGCGGAGGTAAACTGTTTTTT; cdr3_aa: CASSPRSGGKLFF
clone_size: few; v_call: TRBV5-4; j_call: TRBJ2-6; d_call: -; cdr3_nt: TGTGCCAGCAGCTTGGGGGGAGCCGCGGGGGCCAACGTCCTGACTTTC; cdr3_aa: CASSLGGAAGANVLTF
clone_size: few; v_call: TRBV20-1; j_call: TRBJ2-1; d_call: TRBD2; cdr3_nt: TGCAGTGCTAGACCCGGGACTAGCGCACTCAATGAGCAGTTCTTC; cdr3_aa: CSARPGTSALNEQFF
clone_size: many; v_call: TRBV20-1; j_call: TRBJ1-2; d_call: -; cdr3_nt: TGCAGTGCCATCCAGGGACGGGGGGGCTACACCTTC; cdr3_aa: CSAIQGRGGYTF
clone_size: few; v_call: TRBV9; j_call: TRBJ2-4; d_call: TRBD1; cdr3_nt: TGTGCCAGCAGCTCGGGACAGAGAAACATTCAGTACTTC; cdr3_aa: CASSSGQRNIQYF
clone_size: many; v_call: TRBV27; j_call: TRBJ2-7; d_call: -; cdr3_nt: TGTGCCAGCAGTGAAGGGGCGTACTACGAGCAGTACTTC; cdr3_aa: CASSEGAYYEQYF
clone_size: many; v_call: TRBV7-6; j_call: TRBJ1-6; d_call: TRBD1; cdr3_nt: TGTGCCAGCAGCGAGGGACAGGGGAATAATTCACCCCTCCACTTT; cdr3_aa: CASSEGQGNNSPLHF
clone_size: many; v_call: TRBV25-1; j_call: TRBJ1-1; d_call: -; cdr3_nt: TGTGCCAGCATTACGAATACTGAAGCTTTCTTT; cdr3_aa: CASITNTEAFF
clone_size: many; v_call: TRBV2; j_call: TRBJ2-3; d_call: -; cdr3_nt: TGTGCCAGCAGTGAGGTAGCCCTTGGGGATACGCAGTATTTT; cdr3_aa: CASSEVALGDTQYF
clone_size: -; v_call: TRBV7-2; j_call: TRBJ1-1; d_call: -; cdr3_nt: TGTGCCAGCAGCCGAGACCCGGGTTGGAACACTGAAGCTTTCTTT; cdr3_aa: CASSRDPGWNTEAFF
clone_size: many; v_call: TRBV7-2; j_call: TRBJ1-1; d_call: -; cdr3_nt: TGTGCCAGCATGCAACTCAGGAACACTGAAGCTTTCTTT; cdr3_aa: CASMQLRNTEAFF
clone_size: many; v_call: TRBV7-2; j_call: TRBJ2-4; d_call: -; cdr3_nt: TGTGCCAGCAGCTTAGAGGCAGGTCTAGCCAAAAACATTCAGTACTTC; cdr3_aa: CASSLEAGLAKNIQYF
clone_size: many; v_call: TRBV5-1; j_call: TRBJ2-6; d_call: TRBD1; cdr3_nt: TGCGCCAGCAGCTTGGAAACGGCGGACAGGGAGAAACTCACTGGGGCCAACGTCCTGACTTTC; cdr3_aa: CASSLETADREKLTGANVLTF
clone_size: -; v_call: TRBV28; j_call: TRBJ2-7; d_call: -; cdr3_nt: TGTGCCAGCAGTACCCGGACAGGGAGGGGCCGGTACGAGCAGTACTTC; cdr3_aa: CASSTRTGRGRYEQYF
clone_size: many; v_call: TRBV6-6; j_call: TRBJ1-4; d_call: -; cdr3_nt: TGTGCCAGCAGTAGATCGGGGGGGTCCGATGAAAAACTGTTTTTT; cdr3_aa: CASSRSGGSDEKLFF
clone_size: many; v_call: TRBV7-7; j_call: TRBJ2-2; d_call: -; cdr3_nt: TGTGCCAGCAGCCGCTCGGACAGAACTTTAATTCCCGGGGAGCTGTTTTTT; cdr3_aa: CASSRSDRTLIPGELFF
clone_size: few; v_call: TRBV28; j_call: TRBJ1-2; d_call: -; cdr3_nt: TGTGCCAGCAGGGACCACTATGGCTACACCTTC; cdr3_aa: CASRDHYGYTF
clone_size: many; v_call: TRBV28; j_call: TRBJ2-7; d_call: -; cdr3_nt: TGTGCCAGCAGACTAGCAGGGGAACTCATCTACGAGCAGTACTTC; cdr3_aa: CASRLAGELIYEQYF
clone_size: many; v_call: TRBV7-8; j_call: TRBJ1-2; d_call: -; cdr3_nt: TGTGCCAGCTTTTCCCCCCGAGATGGCTACACCTTC; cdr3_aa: CASFSPRDGYTF
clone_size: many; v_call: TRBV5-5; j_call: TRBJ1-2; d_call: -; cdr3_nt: TGTGCCAGCAGCTTTCAACACCGGTCTAACTATGGCTACACCTTC; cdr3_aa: CASSFQHRSNYGYTF
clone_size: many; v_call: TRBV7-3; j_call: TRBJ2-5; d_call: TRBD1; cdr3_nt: TGTGCCAGCAGCTTTGCCGGGACAGGGGTCCTAGAGACCCAGTACTTC; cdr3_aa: CASSFAGTGVLETQYF
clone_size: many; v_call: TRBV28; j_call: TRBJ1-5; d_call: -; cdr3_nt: TGTGCCAGCAGCGGGTGGGGTCGTGGCAATCAGCCCCAGCATTTT; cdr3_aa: CASSGWGRGNQPQHF
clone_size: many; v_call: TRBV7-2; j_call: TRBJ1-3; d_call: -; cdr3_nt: TGTGCCAGCAGCTTATTGGATGCTGGAAACACCATATATTTT; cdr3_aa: CASSLLDAGNTIYF
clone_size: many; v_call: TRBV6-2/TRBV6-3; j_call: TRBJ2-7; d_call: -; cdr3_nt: TGTGCCAGCACCCCGAGCCCAGGGTCCTACGAGCAGTACTTC; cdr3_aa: CASTPSPGSYEQYF
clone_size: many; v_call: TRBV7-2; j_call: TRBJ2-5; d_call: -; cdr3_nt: TGTGCCAGCAGCTTAGACCGGGGGAGCCAAGAGACCCAGTACTTC; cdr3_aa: CASSLDRGSQETQYF
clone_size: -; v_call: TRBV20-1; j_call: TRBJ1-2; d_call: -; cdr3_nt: TGCAGTGCTAGCCTGTCCCAGACATACACCTTC; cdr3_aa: CSASLSQTYTF
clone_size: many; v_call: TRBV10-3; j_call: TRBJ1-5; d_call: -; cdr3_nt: TGTGCCATCAGTGCGACTAATAGCAATCAGCCCCAGCATTTT; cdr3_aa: CAISATNSNQPQHF
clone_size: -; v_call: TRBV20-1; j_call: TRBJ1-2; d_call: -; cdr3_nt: TGCAGTGCAAGAGGGAGGGACCTGGGCTATGGCTACACCTTC; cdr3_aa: CSARGRDLGYGYTF
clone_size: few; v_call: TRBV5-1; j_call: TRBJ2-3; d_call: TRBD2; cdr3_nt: TGCGCCAGCAGCCAAGGGACTAGCGTAGATACGCAGTATTTT; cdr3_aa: CASSQGTSVDTQYF
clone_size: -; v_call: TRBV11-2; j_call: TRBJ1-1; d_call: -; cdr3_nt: TGTGCCAGCAGCGTCCTAGGAAACACTGAAGCTTTCTTT; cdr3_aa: CASSVLGNTEAFF
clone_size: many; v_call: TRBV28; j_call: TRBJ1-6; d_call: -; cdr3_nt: TGTGCCAGCAGTTCGCCGGACGATCCGAAGGAAGATTCACCCCTCCACTTT; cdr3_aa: CASSSPDDPKEDSPLHF
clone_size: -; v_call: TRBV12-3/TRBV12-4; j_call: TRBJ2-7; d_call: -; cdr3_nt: TGTGCCAGCAGTCCACTTGCGGGAACCGGCGAGCAGTACTTC; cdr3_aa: CASSPLAGTGEQYF
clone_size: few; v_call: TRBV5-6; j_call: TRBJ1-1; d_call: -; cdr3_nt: TGTGCCAGCAGCATGGCCGGGACAACGAACACTGAAGCTTTCTTT; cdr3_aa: CASSMAGTTNTEAFF
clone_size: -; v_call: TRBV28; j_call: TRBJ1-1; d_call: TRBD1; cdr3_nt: TGTGCCAGCAGGGGGCTGGACAGGCTGATCGTGTGGATGAACACTGAAGCTTTCTTT; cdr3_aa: CASRGLDRLIVWMNTEAFF